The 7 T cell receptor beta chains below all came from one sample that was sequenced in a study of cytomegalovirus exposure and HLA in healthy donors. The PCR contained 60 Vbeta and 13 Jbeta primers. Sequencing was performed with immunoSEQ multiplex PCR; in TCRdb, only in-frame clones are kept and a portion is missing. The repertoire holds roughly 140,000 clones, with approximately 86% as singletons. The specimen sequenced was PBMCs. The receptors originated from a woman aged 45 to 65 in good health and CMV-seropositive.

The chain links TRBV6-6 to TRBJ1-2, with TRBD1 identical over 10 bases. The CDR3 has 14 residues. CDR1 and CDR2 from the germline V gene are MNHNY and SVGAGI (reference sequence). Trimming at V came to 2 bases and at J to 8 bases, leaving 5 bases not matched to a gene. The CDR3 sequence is CASSYDRGQRGYTF. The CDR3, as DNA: TGTGCCAGCAGTTACGACAGGGGGCAGCGAGGCTACACCTTC.

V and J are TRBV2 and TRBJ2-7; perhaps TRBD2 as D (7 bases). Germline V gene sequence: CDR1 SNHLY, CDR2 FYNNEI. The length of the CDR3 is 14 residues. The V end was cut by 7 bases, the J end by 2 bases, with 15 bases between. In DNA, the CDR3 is TGTGCCAGCACGTTCGAGGGGGGGGCCTACGAGCAGTACTTC. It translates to CASTFEGGAYEQYF. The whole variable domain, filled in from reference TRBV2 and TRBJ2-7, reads EPEVTQTPSHQVTQMGQEVILRCVPISNHLYFYWYRQILGQKVEFLVSFYNNEISEKSEIFDDQFSVERPDGSNFTLKIRSTKLEDSAMYFCASTFEGGAYEQYFGPGTRLTVT.

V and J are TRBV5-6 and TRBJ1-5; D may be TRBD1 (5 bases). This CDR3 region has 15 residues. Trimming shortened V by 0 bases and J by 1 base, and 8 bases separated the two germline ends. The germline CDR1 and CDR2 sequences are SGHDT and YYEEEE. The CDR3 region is CASSLGQTSNQPQHF. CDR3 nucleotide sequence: TGTGCCAGCAGCTTGGGACAGACAAGCAATCAGCCCCAGCATTTT. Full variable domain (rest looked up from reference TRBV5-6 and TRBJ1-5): DAGVTQSPTHLIKTRGQQVTLRCSPKSGHDTVSWYQQALGQGPQFIFQYYEEEERQRGNFPDRFSGHQFPNYSSELNVNALLLGDSALYLCASSLGQTSNQPQHFGDGTRLSIL.

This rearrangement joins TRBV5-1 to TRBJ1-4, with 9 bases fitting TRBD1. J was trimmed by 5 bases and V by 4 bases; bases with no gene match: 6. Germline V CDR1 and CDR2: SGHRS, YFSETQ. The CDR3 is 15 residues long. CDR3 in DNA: TGCGCCAGCAGCCTGGGACAGGGCGGGAATGAAAAACTGTTTTTT. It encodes CASSLGQGGNEKLFF.

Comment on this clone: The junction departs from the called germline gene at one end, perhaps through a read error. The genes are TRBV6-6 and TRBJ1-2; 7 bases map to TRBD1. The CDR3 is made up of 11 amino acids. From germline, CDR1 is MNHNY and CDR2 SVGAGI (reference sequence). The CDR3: CASSPGTVHRF. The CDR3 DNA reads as TGTGCCAGCAGTCCTGGGACAGTCCACCGCTTC.

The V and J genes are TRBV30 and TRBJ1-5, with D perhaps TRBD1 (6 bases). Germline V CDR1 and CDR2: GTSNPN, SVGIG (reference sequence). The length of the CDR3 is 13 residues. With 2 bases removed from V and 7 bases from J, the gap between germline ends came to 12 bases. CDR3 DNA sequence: TGTGCCTGGAGTACGCAGGGGTCCCAGCCCCAGCATTTT. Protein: CAWSTQGSQPQHF.

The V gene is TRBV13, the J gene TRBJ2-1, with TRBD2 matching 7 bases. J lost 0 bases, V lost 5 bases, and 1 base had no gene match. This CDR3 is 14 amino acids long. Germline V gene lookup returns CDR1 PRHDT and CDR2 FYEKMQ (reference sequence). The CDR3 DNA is TGTGCCAGCAGCCCTAGCGGCTCCTACAATGAGCAGTTCTTC. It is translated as CASSPSGSYNEQFF.